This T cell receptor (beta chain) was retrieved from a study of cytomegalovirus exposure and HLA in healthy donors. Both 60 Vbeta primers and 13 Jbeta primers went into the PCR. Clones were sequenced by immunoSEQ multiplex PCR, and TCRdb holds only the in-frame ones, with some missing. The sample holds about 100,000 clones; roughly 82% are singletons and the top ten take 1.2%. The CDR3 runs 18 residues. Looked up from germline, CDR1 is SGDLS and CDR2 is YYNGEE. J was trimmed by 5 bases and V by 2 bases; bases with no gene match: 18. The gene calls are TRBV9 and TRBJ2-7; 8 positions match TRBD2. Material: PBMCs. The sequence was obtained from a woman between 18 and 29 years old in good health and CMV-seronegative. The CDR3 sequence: CASSVGTRFMDLLNEQYF. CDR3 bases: TGTGCCAGCAGCGTTGGGACTAGATTCATGGATTTACTAAACGAGCAGTACTTC.